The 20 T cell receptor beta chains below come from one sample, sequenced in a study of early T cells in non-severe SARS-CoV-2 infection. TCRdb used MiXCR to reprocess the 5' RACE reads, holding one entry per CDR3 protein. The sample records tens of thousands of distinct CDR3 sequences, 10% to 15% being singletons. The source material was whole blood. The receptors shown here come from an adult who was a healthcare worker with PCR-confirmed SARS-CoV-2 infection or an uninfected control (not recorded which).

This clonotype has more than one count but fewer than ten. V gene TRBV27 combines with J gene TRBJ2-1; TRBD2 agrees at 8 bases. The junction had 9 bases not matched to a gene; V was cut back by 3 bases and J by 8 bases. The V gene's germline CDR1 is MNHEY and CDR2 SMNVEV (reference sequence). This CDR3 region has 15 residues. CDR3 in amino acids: CASSFGTGRADEQFF. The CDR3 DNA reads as TGTGCCAGCAGTTTTGGCACCGGGAGGGCCGATGAGCAGTTCTTC.

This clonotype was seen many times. CDR3 nucleotides: TGTGCCAGCAGCCAGAGGGACTATTCAGTTCAGTTCTTC. This codes for CASSQRDYSVQFF. V gene TRBV3-1 combines with J gene TRBJ2-1; 7 positions agree with TRBD2. The CDR3 loop spans 13 amino acids. Trimming at V came to 3 bases and at J to 13 bases, leaving 9 bases not matched to a gene. Germline CDR1 LGHDT, CDR2 YNNKEL (reference sequence).

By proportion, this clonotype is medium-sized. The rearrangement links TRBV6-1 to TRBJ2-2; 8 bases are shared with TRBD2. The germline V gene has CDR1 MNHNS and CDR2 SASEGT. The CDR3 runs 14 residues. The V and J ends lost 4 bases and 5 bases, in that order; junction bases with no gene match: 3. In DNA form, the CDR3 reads TGTGCCAGCAGTGGACAGCGGGAGACCGGGGAGCTGTTTTTT. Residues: CASSGQRETGELFF.

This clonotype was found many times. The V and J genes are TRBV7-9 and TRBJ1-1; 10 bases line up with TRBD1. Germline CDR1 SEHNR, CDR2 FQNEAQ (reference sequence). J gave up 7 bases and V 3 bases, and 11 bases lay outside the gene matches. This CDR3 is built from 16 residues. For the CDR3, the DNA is TGTGCCAGCAGCTTGGTTGACAGGGGGCGCCCCGTTGAAGCTTTCTTT. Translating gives CASSLVDRGRPVEAFF.

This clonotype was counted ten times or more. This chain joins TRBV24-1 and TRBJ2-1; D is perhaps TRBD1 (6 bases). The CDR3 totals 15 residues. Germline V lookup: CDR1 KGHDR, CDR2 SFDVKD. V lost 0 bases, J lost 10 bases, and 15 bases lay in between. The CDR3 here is CATSDLVTERGEQFF. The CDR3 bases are TGTGCCACCAGTGATTTGGTGACGGAAAGGGGGGAGCAGTTCTTC.

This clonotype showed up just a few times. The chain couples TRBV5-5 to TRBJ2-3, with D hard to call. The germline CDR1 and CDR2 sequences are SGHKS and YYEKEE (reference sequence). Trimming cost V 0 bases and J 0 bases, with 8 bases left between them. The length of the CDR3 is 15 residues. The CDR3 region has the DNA TGTGCCAGCAGCTTGGCCGTCGGAAGCACAGATACGCAGTATTTT. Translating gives CASSLAVGSTDTQYF.

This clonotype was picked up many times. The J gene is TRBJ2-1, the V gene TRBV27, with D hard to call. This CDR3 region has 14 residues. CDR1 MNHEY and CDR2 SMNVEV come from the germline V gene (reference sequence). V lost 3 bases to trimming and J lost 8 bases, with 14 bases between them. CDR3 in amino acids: CASSFLVVWHEQFF. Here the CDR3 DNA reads TGTGCCAGCAGTTTCCTTGTGGTCTGGCATGAGCAGTTCTTC.

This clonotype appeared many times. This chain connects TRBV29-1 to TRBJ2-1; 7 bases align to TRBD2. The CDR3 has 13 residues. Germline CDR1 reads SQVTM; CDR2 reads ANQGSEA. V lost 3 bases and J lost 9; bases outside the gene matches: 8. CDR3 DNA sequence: TGCAGCGTTGACCTTCCAGCGGGGTCTGAGCAGTTCTTC. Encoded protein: CSVDLPAGSEQFF.

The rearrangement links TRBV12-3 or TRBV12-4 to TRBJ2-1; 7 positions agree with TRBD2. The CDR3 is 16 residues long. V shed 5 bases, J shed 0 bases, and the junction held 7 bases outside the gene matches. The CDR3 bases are TGTGCCAGCAGTAGTGGGCGGGAGCTCTCCTACAATGAGCAGTTCTTC. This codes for CASSSGRELSYNEQFF.

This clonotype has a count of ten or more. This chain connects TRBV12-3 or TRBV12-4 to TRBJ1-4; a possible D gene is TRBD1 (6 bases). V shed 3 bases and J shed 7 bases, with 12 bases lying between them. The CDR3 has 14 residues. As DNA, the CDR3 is TGTGCCAGCAGTTTGCAAGAGACAGGTGAAAAACTGTTTTTT. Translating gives CASSLQETGEKLFF.

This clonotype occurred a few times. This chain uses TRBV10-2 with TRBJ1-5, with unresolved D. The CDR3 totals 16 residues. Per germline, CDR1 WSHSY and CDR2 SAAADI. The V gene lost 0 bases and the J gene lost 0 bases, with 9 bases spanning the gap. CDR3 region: CASSESGRGSNQPQHF. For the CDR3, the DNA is TGCGCCAGCAGTGAGTCGGGGAGAGGTAGCAATCAGCCCCAGCATTTT.

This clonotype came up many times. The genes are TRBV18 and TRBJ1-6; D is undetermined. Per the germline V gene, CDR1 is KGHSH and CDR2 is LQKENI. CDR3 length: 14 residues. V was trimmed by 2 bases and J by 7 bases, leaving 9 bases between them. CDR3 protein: CASSPTRENSPLHF. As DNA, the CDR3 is TGTGCCAGCTCACCAACGCGGGAGAATTCACCCCTCCACTTT.

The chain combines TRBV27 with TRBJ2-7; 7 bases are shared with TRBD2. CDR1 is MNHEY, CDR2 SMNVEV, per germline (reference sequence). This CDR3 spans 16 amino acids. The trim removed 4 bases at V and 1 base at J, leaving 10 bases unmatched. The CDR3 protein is CASSSTPGTISYEQYF. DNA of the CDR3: TGTGCCAGCAGTTCTACTCCCGGGACTATTTCCTACGAGCAGTACTTC.

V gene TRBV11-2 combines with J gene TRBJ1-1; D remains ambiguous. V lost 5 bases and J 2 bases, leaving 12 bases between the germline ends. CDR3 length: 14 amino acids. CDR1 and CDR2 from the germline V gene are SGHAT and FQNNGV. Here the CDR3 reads CASSPGSVNTEAFF. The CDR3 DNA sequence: TGTGCCAGCAGCCCCGGCTCAGTCAACACTGAAGCTTTCTTT.

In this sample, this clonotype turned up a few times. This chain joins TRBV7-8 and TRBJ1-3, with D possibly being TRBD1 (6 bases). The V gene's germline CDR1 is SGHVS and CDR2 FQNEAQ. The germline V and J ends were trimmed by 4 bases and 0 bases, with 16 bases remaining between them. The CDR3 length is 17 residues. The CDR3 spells CASSYGLPGASGNTIYF. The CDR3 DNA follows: TGTGCCAGCAGCTACGGTCTCCCGGGGGCCTCTGGAAACACCATATATTTT.

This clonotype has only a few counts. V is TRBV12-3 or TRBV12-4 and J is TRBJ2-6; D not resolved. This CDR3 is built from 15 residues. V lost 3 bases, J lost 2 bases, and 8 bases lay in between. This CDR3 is CASSLMETGANVLTF. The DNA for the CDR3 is TGTGCCAGCAGTTTGATGGAAACTGGGGCCAACGTCCTGACTTTC.

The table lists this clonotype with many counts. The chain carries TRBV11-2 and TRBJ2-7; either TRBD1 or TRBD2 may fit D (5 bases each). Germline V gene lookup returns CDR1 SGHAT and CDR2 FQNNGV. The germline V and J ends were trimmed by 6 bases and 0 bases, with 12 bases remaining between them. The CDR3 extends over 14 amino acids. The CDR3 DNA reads TGTGCCAGCAGTCGGGACCCCAGCTCCTACGAGCAGTACTTC. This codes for CASSRDPSSYEQYF.

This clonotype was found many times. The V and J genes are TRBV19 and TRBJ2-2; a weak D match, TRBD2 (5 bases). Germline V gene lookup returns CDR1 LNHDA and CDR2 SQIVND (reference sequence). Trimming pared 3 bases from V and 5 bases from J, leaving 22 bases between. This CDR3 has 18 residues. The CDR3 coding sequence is TGTGCCAGTAGTATTTCCTCAATCGGGATGACTTCGACCGGGGAGCTGTTTTTT. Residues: CASSISSIGMTSTGELFF.

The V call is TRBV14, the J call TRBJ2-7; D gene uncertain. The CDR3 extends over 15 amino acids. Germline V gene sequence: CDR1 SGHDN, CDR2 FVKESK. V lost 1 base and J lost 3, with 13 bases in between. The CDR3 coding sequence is TGTGCCAGCAGCCAAGCTCAACGGTCGCACTACGAGCAGTACTTC. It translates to CASSQAQRSHYEQYF.

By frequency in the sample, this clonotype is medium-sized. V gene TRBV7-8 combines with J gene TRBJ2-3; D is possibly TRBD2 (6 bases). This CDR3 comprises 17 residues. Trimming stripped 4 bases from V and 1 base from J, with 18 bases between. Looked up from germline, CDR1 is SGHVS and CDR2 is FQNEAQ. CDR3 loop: CASSSVGLGSGTDTQYF. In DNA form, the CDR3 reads TGTGCCAGCAGCTCAGTGGGACTCGGCTCCGGCACAGATACGCAGTATTTT.